This is a list of T cell receptor beta chains from one sample in a study of blood T cell repertoires in COVID-19. The data were produced by immunoSEQ multiplex PCR, yet TCRdb's version contains in-frame clones alone and is incomplete. The data hold about 170,000 clones, with around 82% observed a single time. The sequencing sample was made of peripheral blood. The origin of the receptors is a woman in her 70s who had recovered from COVID-19. CDR3s include the opening cysteine and the closing phenylalanine or tryptophan. The order of the fields is J gene, D gene, V gene, CDR3 protein, CDR3 DNA. D genes are given only for firm matches.

j_gene: TRBJ1-1; d_gene: TRBD1; v_gene: TRBV7-9; CDR3aa: CASSPPDRDLNTEAFF; CDR3nt: TGTGCCAGCAGCCCCCCCGACAGGGACCTGAACACTGAAGCTTTCTTT
j_gene: TRBJ2-7; d_gene: TRBD2; v_gene: TRBV2; CDR3aa: CASLAGAPYEQYF; CDR3nt: TGTGCCAGCTTAGCGGGGGCCCCCTACGAGCAGTACTTC
j_gene: TRBJ1-1; d_gene: .; v_gene: TRBV18; CDR3aa: CASSPQQDTEAFF; CDR3nt: TGTGCCAGCTCACCCCAACAGGACACTGAAGCTTTCTTT
j_gene: TRBJ2-5; d_gene: TRBD2; v_gene: TRBV20-1; CDR3aa: CSASYGRAQETQYF; CDR3nt: TGCAGTGCTAGTTACGGGAGGGCCCAAGAGACCCAGTACTTC
j_gene: TRBJ2-3; d_gene: TRBD2; v_gene: TRBV20-1; CDR3aa: CSASAWGREVSDTQYF; CDR3nt: TGCAGTGCTAGTGCCTGGGGGCGGGAGGTCTCAGATACGCAGTATTTT
j_gene: TRBJ1-1; d_gene: TRBD1; v_gene: TRBV5-4; CDR3aa: CASSLAGGRTEAFF; CDR3nt: TGTGCCAGCAGCTTGGCAGGGGGTCGAACTGAAGCTTTCTTT
j_gene: TRBJ2-2; d_gene: TRBD1; v_gene: TRBV10-3; CDR3aa: CAISEDRGTGELFF; CDR3nt: TGTGCCATCAGTGAGGACAGGGGTACCGGGGAGCTGTTTTTT
j_gene: TRBJ2-5; d_gene: .; v_gene: TRBV7-2; CDR3aa: CASSLGWRGQETQYF; CDR3nt: TGTGCCAGCAGCTTAGGGTGGCGGGGCCAAGAGACCCAGTACTTC
j_gene: TRBJ1-2; d_gene: TRBD1; v_gene: TRBV19; CDR3aa: CASSIERTGDGGYTF; CDR3nt: TGTGCCAGTAGTATAGAACGGACAGGGGACGGTGGCTACACCTTC
j_gene: TRBJ1-1; d_gene: TRBD1; v_gene: TRBV12-3/TRBV12-4; CDR3aa: CASTLLDRGKAFF; CDR3nt: TGTGCCAGCACCCTCCTCGACAGGGGCAAAGCTTTCTTT
j_gene: TRBJ2-5; d_gene: TRBD2; v_gene: TRBV5-1; CDR3aa: CASSWGLAEGSGETQYF; CDR3nt: TGCGCCAGCAGCTGGGGACTAGCGGAAGGGTCGGGAGAGACCCAGTACTTC
j_gene: TRBJ1-2; d_gene: .; v_gene: TRBV5-1; CDR3aa: CASSFDLRATAGYGYTF; CDR3nt: TGCGCCAGCAGCTTTGACCTTCGCGCCACCGCGGGCTATGGCTACACCTTC
j_gene: TRBJ1-1; d_gene: TRBD1; v_gene: TRBV9; CDR3aa: CASSTTGKGTEAFF; CDR3nt: TGTGCCAGCAGCACGACAGGGAAGGGGACTGAAGCTTTCTTT
j_gene: TRBJ1-2; d_gene: .; v_gene: TRBV10-3; CDR3aa: CAISESNQGGYTF; CDR3nt: TGTGCCATCAGTGAGTCGAATCAGGGTGGCTACACCTTC
j_gene: TRBJ2-7; d_gene: TRBD2; v_gene: TRBV7-9; CDR3aa: CASSSPQGLREGKWLEQYF; CDR3nt: TGTGCCAGCAGCTCCCCTCAGGGGTTACGGGAGGGGAAGTGGCTTGAGCAGTACTTC
j_gene: TRBJ2-3; d_gene: TRBD2; v_gene: TRBV4-2; CDR3aa: CASSLGRGGGPKERLTDTQYF; CDR3nt: TGTGCCAGCAGCCTTGGCCGCGGCGGGGGGCCGAAAGAAAGACTCACAGATACGCAGTATTTT